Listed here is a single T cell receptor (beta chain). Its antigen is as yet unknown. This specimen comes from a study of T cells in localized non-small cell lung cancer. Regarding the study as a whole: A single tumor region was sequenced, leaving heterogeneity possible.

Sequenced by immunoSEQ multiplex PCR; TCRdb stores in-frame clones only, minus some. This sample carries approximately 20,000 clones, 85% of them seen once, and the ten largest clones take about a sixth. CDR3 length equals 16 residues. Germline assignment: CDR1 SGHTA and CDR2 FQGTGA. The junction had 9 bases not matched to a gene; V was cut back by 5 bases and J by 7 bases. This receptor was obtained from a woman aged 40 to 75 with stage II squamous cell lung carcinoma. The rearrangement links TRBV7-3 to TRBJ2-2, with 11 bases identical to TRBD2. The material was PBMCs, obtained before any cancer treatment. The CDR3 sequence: CASSQLAGGYGGELFF. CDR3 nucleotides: TGTGCCAGCAGCCAATTAGCGGGAGGGTATGGCGGGGAGCTGTTTTTT.